This TCR beta chain was profiled in a study of T-cell reconstitution after alpha-beta-depleted transplantation in children. Preparing the TCRbeta library involved the use of unique molecular identifiers. One entry per CDR3 protein results from TCRdb running MiXCR on the PCR reads. The data show 300,000 to 350,000 distinct CDR3 sequences, about 17% seen once. With V trimmed by 5 bases and J by 5 bases, 7 bases remained unmatched. The germline CDR1 and CDR2 sequences are DFQATT and SNEGSKA (reference sequence). CDR3 size: 14 residues. This receptor was taken from a male patient aged 2-9 years who had a stem cell transplant for acute lymphoblastic leukemia, so the T cells may come from the graft donor. Sequenced here: PBMCs, mostly from graft donor cells, sampled 360 days after TCRalphabeta/CD19-depleted stem cell transplant. The chain combines TRBV20-1 with TRBJ1-5; the match to TRBD1 covers 9 bases. The CDR3, as DNA: TGCAGTGCTGCACCGGGACAGGGACATCAGCCCCAGCATTTT. Protein sequence: CSAAPGQGHQPQHF.